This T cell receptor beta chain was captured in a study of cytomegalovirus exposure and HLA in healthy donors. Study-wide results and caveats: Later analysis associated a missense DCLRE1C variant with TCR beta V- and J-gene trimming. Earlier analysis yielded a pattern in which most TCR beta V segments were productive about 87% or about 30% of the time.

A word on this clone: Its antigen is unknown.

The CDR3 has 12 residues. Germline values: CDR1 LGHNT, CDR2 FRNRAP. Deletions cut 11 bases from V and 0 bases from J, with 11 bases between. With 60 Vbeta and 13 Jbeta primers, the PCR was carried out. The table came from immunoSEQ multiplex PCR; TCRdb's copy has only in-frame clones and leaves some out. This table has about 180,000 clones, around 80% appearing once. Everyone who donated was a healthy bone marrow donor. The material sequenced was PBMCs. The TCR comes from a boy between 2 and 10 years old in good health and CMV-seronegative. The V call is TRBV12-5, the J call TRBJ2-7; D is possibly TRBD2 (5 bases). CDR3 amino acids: CACTGDSYEQYF. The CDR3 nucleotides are TGTGCTTGTACCGGGGACTCCTACGAGCAGTACTTC.